This entry is about one T cell receptor (beta chain). No antigen is known for it. The data were obtained in a study of siplizumab effects on memory and regulatory T cells. Overall study results and limits: Only a minor fraction of alloreactive clones mapped to unstimulated subsets. Naive T cells were seemingly more diverse than memory cells, and major contributions to the alloresponse seemed to be made by them. The study found that siplizumab significantly reduced alloreactive sequences traceable to unstimulated CD4+ memory cells. Reactions containing siplizumab showed mappable alloreactive CD4+ clones averaging approximately 74% Treg-derived, versus approximately 28% in controls.

TCRdb's table, derived via immunoSEQ multiplex PCR, lists solely in-frame clones and lacks some. The top ten clones hold approximately 0.6% of a sample with about 100,000 clones, roughly 93% of them seen once. This CDR3 is 13 amino acids long. V was trimmed by 4 bases and J by 5 bases, leaving 9 bases between them. The germline CDR1 and CDR2 sequences are LNHDA and SQIVND (reference sequence). Input material: Tregs sorted from blood. V gene TRBV19 combines with J gene TRBJ1-5, with D hard to call. This clonotype originated in a human donor in good health. This CDR3 is CASSRIKDQPQHF. DNA of the CDR3: TGTGCCAGTAGTAGGATAAAGGATCAGCCCCAGCATTTT.